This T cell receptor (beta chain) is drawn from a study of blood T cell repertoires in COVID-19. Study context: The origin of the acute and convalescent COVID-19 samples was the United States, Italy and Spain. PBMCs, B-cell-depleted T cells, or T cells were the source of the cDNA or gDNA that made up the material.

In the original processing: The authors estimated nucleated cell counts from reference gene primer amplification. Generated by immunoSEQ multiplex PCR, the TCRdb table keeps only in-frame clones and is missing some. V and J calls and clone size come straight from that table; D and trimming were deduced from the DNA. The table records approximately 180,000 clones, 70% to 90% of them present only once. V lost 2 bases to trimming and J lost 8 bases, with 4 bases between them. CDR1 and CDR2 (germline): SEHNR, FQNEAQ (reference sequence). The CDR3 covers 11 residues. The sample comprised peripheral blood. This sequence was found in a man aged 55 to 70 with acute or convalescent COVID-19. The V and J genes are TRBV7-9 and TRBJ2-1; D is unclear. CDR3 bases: TGTGCCAGCAGCTTAACGGATGAGCAGTTCTTC. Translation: CASSLTDEQFF.